The 25 T cell receptor beta chains in this list originate from one sample, sequenced in a study of cytomegalovirus exposure and HLA in healthy donors. The PCR was carried out with 60 Vbeta primers and 13 Jbeta primers. Profiling relied on immunoSEQ multiplex PCR, and the TCRdb table lists in-frame clones only, not all of them. The sample has 150,000 to 190,000 clones, 70% to 85% seen once. The sequenced material came from PBMCs. These receptors were obtained from a woman aged 50 to 60 in good health and CMV-seropositive.

This chain uses TRBV10-3 with TRBJ2-2; a possible D gene is TRBD1 (6 bases). V was clipped by 2 bases and J by 3 bases, with 13 bases between them. The CDR3 spans 16 residues. Germline V gene sequence: CDR1 ENHRY, CDR2 SYGVKD. This CDR3 is CAISEPKTGYTGELFF. The CDR3 bases are TGTGCCATCAGTGAGCCAAAGACAGGTTACACCGGGGAGCTGTTTTTT.

The V and J genes are TRBV2 and TRBJ2-1, with 8 bases fitting TRBD2. Per the germline V gene, CDR1 is SNHLY and CDR2 is FYNNEI. This CDR3 is built from 12 residues. The CDR3 bases are TGTAACACTAGCGGCTGGCCTGGGGAGCAGTTCTTC. As protein: CNTSGWPGEQFF.

The genes are TRBV11-2 and TRBJ2-3; 7 positions match TRBD1. V gave up 5 bases and J gave up 4 bases; unmatched junction bases: 6. The CDR3 length is 14 residues. Germline values: CDR1 SGHAT, CDR2 FQNNGV. The CDR3 DNA reads as TGTGCCAGCAGCCCCCGACAGGGAGCAGATACGCAGTATTTT. Encoded protein: CASSPRQGADTQYF.

The CDR3 DNA sequence: TGTGCCACCAGCATCAAGGGACTGAAAAGAGATGGAAACACCATATATTTT. Amino acids: CATSIKGLKRDGNTIYF. The chain carries TRBV15 and TRBJ1-3; a weak D match, TRBD1 (5 bases). V lost 4 bases and J lost 3, with 19 bases in between. The germline CDR1 and CDR2 sequences are LNHNV and YYDKDF (reference sequence). The CDR3 runs 17 residues.

The chain is built from TRBV5-6 and TRBJ2-3; 14 bases agree with TRBD2. From germline, CDR1 is SGHDT and CDR2 YYEEEE. This CDR3 is 18 amino acids long. With V trimmed by 4 bases and J by 0 bases, 7 bases remained unmatched. The CDR3, as DNA: TGTGCCAGCAGCGGGGGGACTAGCGGGGGATTTAGCACAGATACGCAGTATTTT. Amino acids: CASSGGTSGGFSTDTQYF.

The V and J genes are TRBV6-5 and TRBJ1-2; TRBD1 is a possible D gene (5 bases). The CDR3 covers 14 residues. Trimming cost V 4 bases and J 3 bases, with 12 bases left between them. Germline-derived CDR1 and CDR2 are MNHEY and SVGAGI. This CDR3 is CASSSGATDYGYTF. In DNA form, the CDR3 reads TGTGCCAGCAGTTCTGGGGCTACGGACTATGGCTACACCTTC.

The CDR3 coding sequence is TGTGCCAGCAGCCCTTTATCAGGGGGTGCTTCACCCCTCCACTTT. Amino acids: CASSPLSGGASPLHF. This chain links TRBV7-2 with TRBJ1-6, with 7 bases fitting TRBD1. After removal of 5 bases from V and 9 bases from J, the junction contained 10 bases not matched to a gene. The CDR3 contains 15 residues. Germline V gene lookup returns CDR1 SGHTA and CDR2 FQGNSA.

V gene TRBV6-9 combines with J gene TRBJ1-5; 9 bases match TRBD1. Trimming removed 8 bases from V and 1 base from J; junction bases left unmatched: 9. Per the germline V gene, CDR1 is MNHGY and CDR2 is SVAAGI. This CDR3 has 16 residues. The CDR3 is CASLNRDRASNQPQHF. Here the CDR3 DNA reads TGTGCCAGCCTTAACCGGGACAGGGCGAGCAATCAGCCCCAGCATTTT.

The chain links TRBV2 to TRBJ2-5; weak D call: TRBD1 (7 bases). The CDR3 contains 13 residues. Germline V gene data show CDR1 as SNHLY and CDR2 as FYNNEI. Trimming shortened V by 6 bases and J by 5 bases, and 13 bases separated the two germline ends. The CDR3 DNA sequence: TGTGCCAGCAGGGAGGGGGCGTCGGAGACCCAGTACTTC. Protein sequence: CASREGASETQYF.

V is TRBV13 and J is TRBJ2-7, with D perhaps TRBD1 (5 bases). The CDR3 has 11 residues. Germline V CDR1 and CDR2: PRHDT, FYEKMQ (reference sequence). V lost 8 bases to trimming and J lost 5 bases, with 10 bases between them. Here the CDR3 reads CASAQGDEQYF. CDR3 bases: TGTGCCAGCGCGCAGGGCGACGAGCAGTACTTC.

The chain recombines TRBV6-6 with TRBJ2-3; TRBD2 is a possible D gene (5 bases). CDR3 size: 12 residues. V dropped 7 bases and J dropped 3 bases, with 8 bases sitting between them. Germline V gene data show CDR1 as MNHNY and CDR2 as SVGAGI (reference sequence). CDR3 coding DNA: TGTGCCAGCACGGACTTTACAGATACGCAGTATTTT. This sequence encodes CASTDFTDTQYF.

This clone showed up just a few times. The chain carries TRBV7-9 and TRBJ2-3; 12 nucleotides line up with TRBD2. In germline, CDR1 is SEHNR, CDR2 FQNEAQ (reference sequence). The CDR3 is 18 residues long. V gave up 3 bases and J gave up 1 base; unmatched junction bases: 8. CDR3 sequence reads: CASSLPSGGAGGTDTQYF. Written as DNA, the CDR3 is TGTGCCAGCAGCTTGCCTAGCGGGGGGGCCGGAGGCACAGATACGCAGTATTTT.

This chain joins TRBV4-3 and TRBJ1-4, with TRBD1 matching 7 bases. Looked up from germline, CDR1 is LGHNA and CDR2 is YSLEER. The length of the CDR3 is 16 residues. Trimming at V came to 4 bases and at J to 3 bases, leaving 8 bases not matched to a gene. The CDR3 is CASSRLRGQANEKLFF. CDR3 sequence (DNA): TGCGCCAGCAGCCGGCTTAGAGGACAGGCTAATGAAAAACTGTTTTTT.

The chain couples TRBV5-1 to TRBJ1-2; 7 bases align to TRBD1. The germline gives CDR1 SGHRS, CDR2 YFSETQ. Trimming cost V 10 bases and J 3 bases; bases outside gene matches: 12. This CDR3 contains 14 residues. The CDR3 loop reads CAVRLGGGDYGYTF. As DNA, the CDR3 is TGCGCCGTCCGGTTAGGAGGGGGCGACTATGGCTACACCTTC. Full variable domain (remainder filled in from reference TRBV5-1 and TRBJ1-2): KAGVTQTPRYLIKTRGQQVTLSCSPISGHRSVSWYQQTPGQGLQFLFEYFSETQRNKGNFPGRFSGRQFSNSRSEMNVSTLELGDSALYLCAVRLGGGDYGYTFGSGTRLTVV.

The rearrangement joins TRBV11-3 to TRBJ2-3; a weak D match, TRBD1 (5 bases). CDR1 SGHNT and CDR2 YENEEA come from the germline V gene. V was trimmed by 2 bases and J by 7 bases, leaving 13 bases between them. This CDR3 has 14 residues. CDR3 in DNA: TGTGCCAGCAGCTTAAGTAGCAGGGATCATACGCAGTATTTT. Protein sequence: CASSLSSRDHTQYF.

This clone has a single count. DNA of the CDR3: TGTGCCAGCAGGGTGACAGGGGAGGGCACTGAAGCTTTCTTT. Its protein product is CASRVTGEGTEAFF. J is TRBJ1-1 and V is TRBV2, with TRBD1 identical over 8 bases. The CDR3 runs 14 residues. Germline loops: CDR1 SNHLY, CDR2 FYNNEI. Trimming at V came to 6 bases and at J to 4 bases, leaving 7 bases not matched to a gene.

This clone appeared a few times. This chain links TRBV14 with TRBJ2-1; D might be TRBD2 (5 bases). V gave up 1 base and J gave up 0 bases, with 7 bases separating them. This CDR3 has 15 residues. Germline V gene lookup returns CDR1 SGHDN and CDR2 FVKESK. The CDR3 DNA reads TGTGCCAGCAGCCAAGCTCGGGGCTCCTACAATGAGCAGTTCTTC. Its protein product is CASSQARGSYNEQFF.

CDR3 DNA: TGTGCCAGCAGCTTACCTTACAATGAGCAGTTCTTC. Its protein product is CASSLPYNEQFF. This rearrangement joins TRBV7-9 to TRBJ2-1; D uncertain. The germline V gene has CDR1 SEHNR and CDR2 FQNEAQ (reference sequence). Trimming left V 2 bases short and J 4 bases short, with 3 bases between. The CDR3 has 12 amino acids.

J is TRBJ2-2 and V is TRBV28; TRBD1 agrees at 7 bases. V lost 2 bases, J lost 5 bases, and 8 bases stayed unmatched. CDR1 is MDHEN, CDR2 SYDVKM, per germline. The CDR3 runs to 16 residues. The CDR3 sequence is CASSLARTGRTGELFF. The CDR3 bases are TGTGCCAGCAGTTTAGCCCGGACAGGAAGAACCGGGGAGCTGTTTTTT.

The DNA of the CDR3 is TGTGCCAGCACCCTGGACAGTGGAGGTTTCACCGGGGAGCTGTTTTTT. Translation: CASTLDSGGFTGELFF. The gene calls are TRBV2 and TRBJ2-2, with D perhaps TRBD1 (6 bases). The CDR3 loop spans 16 amino acids. Per the germline V gene, CDR1 is SNHLY and CDR2 is FYNNEI. With 7 bases removed from V and 4 bases from J, the gap between germline ends came to 19 bases.

The chain joins TRBV6-6 to TRBJ2-1, with D possibly TRBD1 on 6 matching bases. The CDR3 runs to 12 residues. The V and J ends lost 0 bases and 9 bases respectively, with 6 bases between them. CDR1 and CDR2 (germline): MNHNY, SVGAGI (reference sequence). The CDR3 nucleotides read TGTGCCAGCAGTTACTCCAGGGGTGAGCAGTTCTTC. Translated, it gives CASSYSRGEQFF.

This chain joins TRBV13 and TRBJ2-3; maybe TRBD2 (7 bases). The CDR3 totals 15 residues. The germline gives CDR1 PRHDT, CDR2 FYEKMQ (reference sequence). V was shortened by 4 bases and J by 9 bases, with 20 bases between the two germline ends. CDR3 sequence: CASSYEGGPLETQYF. The CDR3, as DNA: TGTGCCAGCAGCTACGAGGGGGGGCCCCTAGAAACGCAGTATTTT.

There are a few counts of this clone. This sequence joins TRBV7-8 and TRBJ2-1; the D gene is possibly TRBD1 (6 bases). With 5 bases removed from V and 5 bases from J, the gap between germline ends came to 10 bases. This CDR3 region has 13 residues. CDR1 SGHVS and CDR2 FQNEAQ come from the germline V gene. CDR3 protein: CASSRTVNNEQFF. In nucleotides, the CDR3 is TGTGCCAGCAGCAGGACAGTTAACAATGAGCAGTTCTTC.

V usage is TRBV2 and J usage is TRBJ2-3; maybe TRBD1 (6 bases). CDR3 size: 15 residues. Deletions cut 7 bases from V and 4 bases from J, with 18 bases between. Looked up from germline, CDR1 is SNHLY and CDR2 is FYNNEI. As DNA, the CDR3 is TGTGCCAGCATTGGGGTGGGCAGGGGCGCAGATACGCAGTATTTT. This codes for CASIGVGRGADTQYF.

This chain connects TRBV15 to TRBJ2-7; 7 nucleotides agree with TRBD1. J was trimmed by 2 bases and V by 1 base; bases with no gene match: 5. This CDR3 is built from 15 residues. Germline CDR1 LNHNV, CDR2 YYDKDF (reference sequence). CDR3 region: CATSRAPGTAYEQYF. CDR3 DNA sequence: TGTGCCACCAGCAGAGCGCCCGGGACAGCCTACGAGCAGTACTTC.